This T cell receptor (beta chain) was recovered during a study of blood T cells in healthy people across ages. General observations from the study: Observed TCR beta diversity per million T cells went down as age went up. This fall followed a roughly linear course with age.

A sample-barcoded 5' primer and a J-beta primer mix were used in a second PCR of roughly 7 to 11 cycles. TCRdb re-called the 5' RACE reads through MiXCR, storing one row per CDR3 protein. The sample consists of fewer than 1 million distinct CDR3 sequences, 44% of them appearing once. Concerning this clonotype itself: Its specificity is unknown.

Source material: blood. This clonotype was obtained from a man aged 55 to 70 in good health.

This chain's CDR3 is CASSLAVTSTDTQYF. The CDR3 nucleotides read TGTGCCAGCAGCTTAGCTGTAACTAGCACAGATACGCAGTATTTT. The rearrangement uses TRBV7-2 and TRBJ2-3; D is unclear. Germline CDR1 is SGHTA and CDR2 is FQGNSA. Trimming cost V 0 bases and J 0 bases, with 7 bases left between them. CDR3 length: 15 residues.